A single sample gave rise to the 3 T cell receptor beta chains below, sequenced in a study of cytomegalovirus exposure and HLA in healthy donors. Method: immunoSEQ multiplex PCR; TCRdb's copy keeps in-frame clones and lacks some. The table has around 300,000 clones, 80% to 90% seen once. Material: PBMCs. Every receptor here comes from a woman younger than 35 in good health and CMV-seronegative.

The chain employs TRBV5-1 and TRBJ2-3; D possibly corresponds to TRBD2 (6 bases). Germline V gene sequence: CDR1 SGHRS, CDR2 YFSETQ. V dropped 5 bases and J dropped 5 bases, with 18 bases sitting between them. The CDR3 covers 15 residues. CDR3 DNA: TGCGCCAGCAGGGAGGGGACCCTTTTCGGAGATACGCAGTATTTT. Translation: CASREGTLFGDTQYF.

J is TRBJ2-7 and V is TRBV6-5; D not resolved. V was pared by 5 bases and J by 0 bases, with 11 bases between. CDR1 and CDR2 from the germline V gene are MNHEY and SVGAGI. This CDR3 has 14 amino acids. Here the CDR3 reads CASSTTPFSYEQYF. DNA of the CDR3: TGTGCCAGCAGTACGACACCGTTCTCCTACGAGCAGTACTTC.

The chain employs TRBV19 and TRBJ2-7, with D possibly being TRBD1 (5 bases). The V gene's germline CDR1 is LNHDA and CDR2 SQIVND (reference sequence). Between the trimmed V and J ends, which lost 9 bases and 1 base, there was a span of 7 bases. This CDR3 has 11 amino acids. In DNA, the CDR3 is TGTGCCAGCCGACAGTCCTACGAGCAGTACTTC. Residues: CASRQSYEQYF. Based on the CDR3 plus reference TRBV19 and TRBJ2-7, the full variable domain is DGGITQSPKYLFRKEGQNVTLSCEQNLNHDAMYWYRQDPGQGLRLIYYSQIVNDFQKGDIAEGYSVSREKKESFPLTVTSAQKNPTAFYLCASRQSYEQYFGPGTRLTVT.